A selection of T cell receptor beta chains follows, all from one sample in a study of blood T cell repertoires in COVID-19. TCRdb keeps only in-frame clones here, not all; method: immunoSEQ multiplex PCR. The sample carries about 170,000 clones, approximately 85% recorded once. Sequencing was performed on peripheral blood. All receptors derive from a man aged 55 to 69 who had recovered from COVID-19. Each CDR3 is given with its conserved first and last residue. Fields, in order: J gene, clone size, D gene, V gene, CDR3 DNA, CDR3 protein. The D gene is left open where the match is weak. Expanded clones are given a class, and other clones once, few, many or no size at all.

TRBJ1-1 | . | TRBD1 | TRBV18 | TGTGCCAGCTCATCGATGTCGCCGGGACAGCTAAACACTGAAGCTTTCTTT | CASSSMSPGQLNTEAFF
TRBJ2-6 | . | . | TRBV19 | TGTGCCAGTAGTATCGGTGGGGCCAACGTCCTGACTTTC | CASSIGGANVLTF
TRBJ2-1 | . | . | TRBV30 | TGTGCCTGGAGTGTATCGGAGGGGAGCTCCTACAATGAGCAGTTCTTC | CAWSVSEGSSYNEQFF
TRBJ1-3 | medium-sized | . | TRBV13 | TGTGCCAGCAGCACGCGGGACTTGAGCTCTGGAAACACCATATATTTT | CASSTRDLSSGNTIYF
TRBJ2-1 | once | . | TRBV5-1 | TGCGCCAGCAGGGCGGCAGGGTATGGTGAGCAGTTCTTC | CASRAAGYGEQFF
TRBJ2-2 | few | . | TRBV2 | TGTGCCAGCAGTGAAGTTCTCGGGGAGCTGTTTTTT | CASSEVLGELFF
TRBJ2-1 | . | TRBD2 | TRBV5-6 | TGTGCCAGCAGCTTTGGGACTAGCGGGGGGAGGAATGAGCAGTTCTTC | CASSFGTSGGRNEQFF
TRBJ2-3 | . | . | TRBV5-5 | TGTGCCAGCAGCTTGTTCCCAGACTCAGATACGCAGTATTTT | CASSLFPDSDTQYF
TRBJ1-1 | . | TRBD1 | TRBV2 | TGTGCCAGCAGTTCGACGGACAGGGTGACTGAAGCTTTCTTT | CASSSTDRVTEAFF
TRBJ1-4 | . | TRBD1 | TRBV3-1/TRBV3-2 | TGTGCCAGCAGCCCGGGACAGGGACCCGGAAAACTGTTTTTT | CASSPGQGPGKLFF
TRBJ2-3 | . | TRBD2 | TRBV29-1 | TGCAGCGGGGAGGCTAGCGGGGGGCGGAGCACAGATACGCAGTATTTT | CSGEASGGRSTDTQYF
TRBJ2-3 | . | TRBD1 | TRBV5-4 | TGTGCCAGCAGCTCCGGGAACAGGGGAGTTACAGATACGCAGTATTTT | CASSSGNRGVTDTQYF
TRBJ1-1 | . | TRBD1 | TRBV6-6 | TGTGCCAGCAGTTACTCACCGGGACAGGGACAAACTGAAGCTTTCTTT | CASSYSPGQGQTEAFF
TRBJ1-1 | . | . | TRBV7-6 | TGTGCCAGCAGCTCAGGACAGGAAGCTTTCTTT | CASSSGQEAFF
TRBJ2-7 | . | TRBD2 | TRBV3-1/TRBV3-2 | TGTGCCAGCAGCCAAGGTCCTAGCGGGGGGTTAAGCTCCTACGAGCAGTACTTC | CASSQGPSGGLSSYEQYF
TRBJ2-5 | . | . | TRBV9 | TGTGCCAGCAGCGTGAGGCCCGGGGGGCGAGAGACCCAGTACTTC | CASSVRPGGRETQYF
TRBJ1-1 | . | TRBD1 | TRBV11-3 | TGTGCCAGCAGCTCAACAGGGGGGAGTACTGAAGCTTTCTTT | CASSSTGGSTEAFF
TRBJ2-3 | . | . | TRBV4-2 | TGTGCCAGCAGCCAAGATTGGGAGAGCACAGATACGCAGTATTTT | CASSQDWESTDTQYF
TRBJ2-3 | . | TRBD2 | TRBV19 | TGTGCCAGTAGTCCCAACCGTACCCCTAGCGGGGGGACAGATACGCAGTATTTT | CASSPNRTPSGGTDTQYF
TRBJ1-2 | . | . | TRBV25-1 | TGTGCCAGCAGTGTCCTGAACAGGGTTAAATATGGCTACACCTTC | CASSVLNRVKYGYTF
TRBJ1-1 | . | TRBD1 | TRBV30 | TGTGCCTGGAGTAGGCCAGGGGGTCAGGCTTTCTTT | CAWSRPGGQAFF
TRBJ2-3 | . | . | TRBV21-1 | TGTGCCAGCAGCAAGGGGGGGGCAGTGGAAAGCACAGATACGCAGTATTTT | CASSKGGAVESTDTQYF
TRBJ2-2 | . | . | TRBV19 | TGTGCCAGTAGTATCAACAGGAACACCGGGGAGCTGTTTTTT | CASSINRNTGELFF
TRBJ1-4 | . | . | TRBV23-1 | TGCGCCAGCCCGCAGAGTCGGGGGGAAAAACTGTTTTTT | CASPQSRGEKLFF
TRBJ2-5 | . | . | TRBV21-1 | TGTGCCAGCAGCCTTTCCCACCTAGCGGGGGATATCCAAGAGACCCAGTACTTC | CASSLSHLAGDIQETQYF
TRBJ2-7 | . | TRBD1 | TRBV3-1/TRBV3-2 | TGTGCCAGCAGTAAGGGGAAGGACAGGGTGGGATCGGGCTACGAGCAGTACTTC | CASSKGKDRVGSGYEQYF
TRBJ2-7 | . | . | TRBV4-1 | TGCGCCAGCAGCCAACAACTGGGGGGGGCACCGGGACGATTCTACGAGCAGTACTTC | CASSQQLGGAPGRFYEQYF
TRBJ2-2 | . | . | TRBV5-1 | TGCGCCAGCAACCCCGGGGTTCGCGGGACCGGGGAGCTGTTTTTT | CASNPGVRGTGELFF
TRBJ2-2 | . | . | TRBV9 | TGTGCCAGCAGCGTGTACCGGCAGGCGAACACCGGGGAGCTGTTTTTT | CASSVYRQANTGELFF
TRBJ2-7 | . | . | TRBV7-8 | TGTGCCAGCAGCTTAGGCAGGGGAAGCAACTACGAGCAGTACTTC | CASSLGRGSNYEQYF
TRBJ1-6 | . | . | TRBV5-1 | TGCGCCAGCAGCTTGGAGGCGGCGGCGGGTTCACCCCTCCACTTT | CASSLEAAAGSPLHF
TRBJ2-7 | . | . | TRBV4-3 | TGCGCCAGCAGCCAAGACCCCGGGACATTTACCTACGAGCAGTACTTC | CASSQDPGTFTYEQYF
TRBJ2-1 | . | TRBD2 | TRBV7-2 | TGTGCCAGCAGCCTCCGGATAATAGCGGGAATCAATGAGCAGTTCTTC | CASSLRIIAGINEQFF
TRBJ1-2 | . | TRBD1 | TRBV19 | TGTGCCAGTACCAAAAGGACAGGGGAGAACTATGGCTACACCTTC | CASTKRTGENYGYTF
TRBJ2-2 | . | TRBD2 | TRBV9 | TGTGCCAGCCAGCGGGGGGCGAACACCGGGGAGCTGTTTTTT | CASQRGANTGELFF
TRBJ2-3 | . | . | TRBV5-4 | TGTGCCAGCAGCTTAAGGTCTAGTGGACACACAGATACGCAGTATTTT | CASSLRSSGHTDTQYF
TRBJ2-2 | once | TRBD2 | TRBV11-3 | TGTGCCAGCAGCCCCCGGGGGGGCAACACCGGGGAGCTGTTTTTT | CASSPRGGNTGELFF
TRBJ2-3 | . | TRBD2 | TRBV6-5 | TGTGCCAGCAGGGGTCTCAGCGGGAACACAGATACGCAGTATTTT | CASRGLSGNTDTQYF
TRBJ2-7 | . | TRBD1 | TRBV5-6 | TGTGCCAGCAGACTCCGGGACAGACCTTCCTACGAGCAGTACTTC | CASRLRDRPSYEQYF
TRBJ1-3 | . | TRBD1 | TRBV3-1/TRBV3-2 | TGTGCCAGCAGCCAAGTGGGACAGGGAAGAAACACCATATATTTT | CASSQVGQGRNTIYF
TRBJ1-5 | . | TRBD1 | TRBV3-1/TRBV3-2 | TGTGCCAGCAGCCACGGGACAGGGTCCTTAAGGCCCCAGCATTTT | CASSHGTGSLRPQHF